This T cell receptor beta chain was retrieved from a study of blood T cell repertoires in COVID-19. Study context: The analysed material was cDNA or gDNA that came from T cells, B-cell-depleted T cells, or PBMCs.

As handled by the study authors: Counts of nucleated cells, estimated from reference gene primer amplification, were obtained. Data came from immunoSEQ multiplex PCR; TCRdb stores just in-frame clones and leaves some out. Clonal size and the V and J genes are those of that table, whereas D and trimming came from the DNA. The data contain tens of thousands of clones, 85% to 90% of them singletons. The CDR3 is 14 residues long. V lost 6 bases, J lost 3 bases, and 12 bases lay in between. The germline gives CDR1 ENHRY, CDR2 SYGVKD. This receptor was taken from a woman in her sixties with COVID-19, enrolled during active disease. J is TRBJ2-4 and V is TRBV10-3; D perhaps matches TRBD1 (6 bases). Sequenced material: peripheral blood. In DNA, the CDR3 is TGTGCCATCAGATCAGGGGAAGTCAAAAACATTCAGTACTTC. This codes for CAIRSGEVKNIQYF.